This section outlines one TCR beta chain sequence together with its context. This clone occurred once. Which antigen it targets is not known. No quality values exist for individual bases; no much larger clone is one base distant. These data are taken from a study of blood T cell repertoires in COVID-19 (TCRdb year 2020). Broadly, across the study: Samples from collaborators originated in the United States, Italy and Spain and spanned both the acute and convalescent phases of COVID-19. The material from the prospective study consisted of cDNA or gDNA derived from T cells, B-cell-depleted T cells, or PBMCs. Subjects who had been exposed to COVID-19, were actively infected with it, or had recovered from it provided the deeply sampled blood TCRbeta repertoires that made up the dataset. A freely available public database, intended as a resource for researchers studying the immune response to SARS-CoV-2, is where the repertoires were released. The samples were drawn from two sources: the first 160 participants of the ongoing ImmuneRACE study, and 950 to 1,500 subjects contributed by 6 global collaborators. Nearly every sample came with metadata listing a de-identified subject ID, COVID-19 status, age in years and sex. HLA class I and class II types, where available, came from metadata supplied by the sample provider rather than from assay-based typing.

Overall study results and their limits: Clinical and demographic metadata were provided uncurated, with the amount varying by source and participant.

Whole blood was collected in K2EDTA tubes by collaborating institutions according to the institutions' own protocols. For TCRbeta analysis, collaborator samples were shipped as frozen whole blood, as isolated PBMCs, or as DNA extracted from either sample type. V trim: 6 bases; J trim: 1 base; unmatched bases: 10. Via the germline V gene, CDR1 is MNHEY and CDR2 SVGEGT. Including cysteine and phenylalanine, the CDR3 has 17 amino acids. This entry keeps only the CDR3 DNA: 51 bases, framed from base 1. The immunoSEQ Assay, a bias-controlled multiplex PCR, was used to amplify TCRbeta CDR3 regions from genomic DNA. Regarding the original processing steps: Nucleated cell counts per sample were estimated from amplification of reference gene primers within the assay. To quantify the absolute abundance of each unique TCRbeta CDR3 rearrangement, sequence reads were collapsed and filtered. For each sample, productive Simpson clonality was calculated as the square root of Simpson's diversity index across productive rearrangements. This is the immuneACCESS table as TCRdb keeps it, with only in-frame sequences that have V and J called. A part of the clones is gone; compared with another copy, unresolved V genes explain less than half, and the rest is unexplained. The V and J calls and clone size are taken from that table; D and trimming were inferred from the DNA. This sample has 200,000 to 250,000 clones in its table, and about nine tenths of those were observed once. 2.5% to 3% of the sample belongs to the ten largest clones.

Recombination joined TRBV6-2 or TRBV6-3 with TRBJ2-2, with TRBD1 matching 8 junction bases. The source material was peripheral blood. The TCR sequence derives from a woman aged 55-70 years with acute or convalescent COVID-19. The encoded CDR3 is CASSQFRTGMNTGELFF. DNA sequence: TGTGCCAGCAGCCAATTCCGGACAGGGATGAACACCGGGGAGCTGTTTTTT.